These T cell receptor beta chains were read from a single sample in a study of T cells in Graves' hyperthyroidism and ophthalmopathy. TCRdb reprocessed the multiplex PCR reads with MiXCR, giving one entry per CDR3 protein. The sample has some 800,000 distinct CDR3 sequences, 35% to 45% seen once; the top ten hold over 8%. Sample: blood. The receptors originated from a man between 18 and 29 years old with Graves' hyperthyroidism. Each CDR3 is given with its conserved first and last residue. A D gene is named only where the DNA matches it firmly. Some rows have no size entry. The others give once, few or many, or a class for an expanded clone.

j_gene	abundance	v_gene	d_gene	CDR3nt	CDR3aa
TRBJ1-1	.	TRBV2	TRBD1	TGTGCCAGCAACCTACAGGGGGCGAATGTTGAAGCTTTCTTT	CASNLQGANVEAFF
TRBJ1-1	many	TRBV10-3	.	TGTGCCATCAGTGAGAGGGGTAATTTGAACACTGAAGCTTTCTTT	CAISERGNLNTEAFF
TRBJ1-4	once	TRBV7-2	.	TGTGCCGGCAGCTTAGGTGTTGGACAGTCTAATGAAAAACTGTTTTTT	CAGSLGVGQSNEKLFF
TRBJ2-2	many	TRBV7-6	.	TGTGCCAGCAGGTCGGGGGCCGGGGAGCTGTTTTTT	CASRSGAGELFF
TRBJ2-7	.	TRBV25-1	TRBD1	TGTGCCTGGAGTGTCGGACAGGCCCGAATGGTCGACGAGCAGTACTTC	CAWSVGQARMVDEQYF
TRBJ2-7	.	TRBV19	.	TGTGCCAGTAGCAGAGAACGAACCTACGAGCAGTACTTC	CASSRERTYEQYF
TRBJ2-5	few	TRBV4-1	TRBD2	TGCGCCAGCAGCCAATTCCCTAGCGGGGGAGAGACCCAGTACTTC	CASSQFPSGGETQYF
TRBJ2-5	many	TRBV4-1	.	TGCGCCAGCAGCCAGGCAGGGGAGACCCAGTACTTC	CASSQAGETQYF
TRBJ2-5	.	TRBV20-1	TRBD2	TGCAGTGCTAGAAAGCTTCGGCTAGCGGGAGAGACCCAGTACTTC	CSARKLRLAGETQYF
TRBJ2-5	once	TRBV7-2	.	TGTGCCAGCAGCCCCGGACTGCACGAAGAGACCCAGTACTTC	CASSPGLHEETQYF
TRBJ2-2	.	TRBV7-9	.	TGTGCCAGCAGCTCCGGACGGAACGAACAGGCCGGGGAGCTGTTTTTT	CASSSGRNEQAGELFF
TRBJ2-7	once	TRBV9	TRBD1	TGTGCCAGCGGGACAGACGACCCCTACGAGCAGTACTTC	CASGTDDPYEQYF
TRBJ2-7	.	TRBV7-9	.	TGTGCCAGCAGTTTTGGGGTCCCCTACGAGCAGTACTTC	CASSFGVPYEQYF
TRBJ1-2	many	TRBV5-1	.	TGCGCCAGCAGCTTGGGACAGGCCGTGGAAGGCTACACCTTC	CASSLGQAVEGYTF
TRBJ2-2	many	TRBV19	.	TGTGCCAGCAGCAACTCCGGGGAGCTGTTTTTT	CASSNSGELFF
TRBJ1-2	.	TRBV20-1	.	TGCAGTGCGAGCCCAAGCCATTATAACTATGGCTACACCTTC	CSASPSHYNYGYTF
TRBJ2-7	.	TRBV19	.	TGTGCCAGTAGTATAGGAGGTGACCCCGCACAAGAGCAGTACTTC	CASSIGGDPAQEQYF
TRBJ2-7	.	TRBV10-3	.	TGTGCCAGCAGTTCGGGGCACCACGAGCAGTACTTC	CASSSGHHEQYF
TRBJ1-2	.	TRBV5-6	TRBD1	TGTGCCAGCAGTACTCCGGGACAGGTTTCTAACTATGGCTACACCTTC	CASSTPGQVSNYGYTF
TRBJ2-7	.	TRBV11-1	.	TGTGCCAGCAGCTTAGCGGGAAACACCTACGAGCAGTACTTC	CASSLAGNTYEQYF
TRBJ1-1	few	TRBV20-1	.	TGCAGTGTAAAGGGGACCAAGGGAGCCGGCACTGAAGCTTTCTTT	CSVKGTKGAGTEAFF
TRBJ2-7	.	TRBV7-8	.	TGTGCCAGCAGTGACCGTACGACAGCCTCCTACGAGCAGTACTTC	CASSDRTTASYEQYF
TRBJ1-1	few	TRBV20-1	TRBD1	TGCAGTGCTAGAGATCGGACAGGGCGGATGAACACTGAAGCTTTCTTT	CSARDRTGRMNTEAFF
TRBJ1-6	.	TRBV12-3/TRBV12-4	TRBD1	TGTGCCAGCAGTAAGAGGGGGCAGGGGTCACCCCTCCACTTT	CASSKRGQGSPLHF
TRBJ2-7	many	TRBV12-3/TRBV12-4	.	TGTGCCAGCAGCCTTGGGACCCACTACGAGCAGTACTTC	CASSLGTHYEQYF
TRBJ2-7	many	TRBV14	.	TGTGCCAGCAGCGACAGAGCCTCCTACGAGCAGTACTTC	CASSDRASYEQYF
TRBJ1-2	.	TRBV12-1	.	TGTGCCAGCAGCTTTGGGCCTTTCTATGGCTACACCTTC	CASSFGPFYGYTF
TRBJ1-1	.	TRBV5-5	TRBD1	TGTGCCAGCAGGCCTGGACAGGGGGACACTGAAGCTTTCTTT	CASRPGQGDTEAFF
TRBJ2-2	.	TRBV24-1	.	.	CATSDLGQGTPGSCFF
TRBJ2-7	many	TRBV2	TRBD2	TGTGCCAGCAGCCGACTAGCGGATAACTCCTACGAGCAGTACTTC	CASSRLADNSYEQYF
TRBJ1-2	.	TRBV2	.	TGTGCCAGCAGCTTAAGGCTGGGAGACACCTTC	CASSLRLGDTF
TRBJ1-1	.	TRBV4-1	.	TGCGCCAGCAGCCAAGGACGGAGCATGAACACTGAAGCTTTCTTT	CASSQGRSMNTEAFF
TRBJ2-5	.	TRBV5-1	TRBD2	TGCGCCAGCGGCCCCGGGACTAGCAAAGAGACCCAGTACTTC	CASGPGTSKETQYF
TRBJ2-2	few	TRBV6-9	.	TGTGCCAGCAGTTATTCGCAGGCCGGGGAGCTGTTTTTT	CASSYSQAGELFF
TRBJ2-7	.	TRBV15	.	TGTGCCACCAGCAGAGGGAGAGGGACTTCCTACGAGCAGTACTTC	CATSRGRGTSYEQYF
TRBJ2-5	many	TRBV20-1	.	TGCAGTGCCGAGAGGGTCAGGGAGACCCAGTACTTC	CSAERVRETQYF
TRBJ2-6	.	TRBV19	TRBD1	TGTGCCAGTAGTGTGGGACAGGGGGCTGGGGCCAACGTCCTGACTTTC	CASSVGQGAGANVLTF
TRBJ1-1	few	TRBV12-3/TRBV12-4	TRBD1	TGTGCCAGCAGCTTAGGTACCCCGGGACAGTTCTTT	CASSLGTPGQFF
TRBJ2-7	few	TRBV20-1	.	TGCAGTGCCGAATGGGGTGCCGAGCAGTACTTC	CSAEWGAEQYF
TRBJ2-5	.	TRBV2	TRBD1	TGTGCCAGCAGTTATCGGACAGGGGGAAAGAGGACCCAGTACTTC	CASSYRTGGKRTQYF
TRBJ1-1	few	TRBV7-2	TRBD1	TGTGCCAGCAGCTTAGAAGGGACAGGGAAAGCTTTCTTT	CASSLEGTGKAFF
TRBJ2-7	many	TRBV7-7	.	TGTGCTAGCAGCACAAACAGGGTCTCCGAGCAGTACTTC	CASSTNRVSEQYF
TRBJ1-5	many	TRBV7-9	TRBD1	TGTGCCAGCGGGGGACAGGAAAGCAATCAGCCCCAGCATTTT	CASGGQESNQPQHF